The T cell receptor beta chain under discussion was sequenced for a study of blood T cells in healthy people across ages (dated by TCRdb to between 2015 and 2017). Regarding the complete study: Template switching captured roughly one uniquely barcoded TCR beta cDNA molecule per two T cells in model experiments. Two additional independent replicas of 1 million unique cDNA reads from the same blood draw were analyzed for two donors (one aged 18 to 30 and one aged 80 or older). Age-related changes in TCR beta repertoire diversity were measured in the study by deep sequencing normalized with unique cDNA molecular identifiers. The donors were split into four age groups: young (average around 17 years), middle-aged (roughly 40), aged (62) and long-lived (roughly 77). The study at large found these results: The long-lived group showed more naive CD4+ T cells, fewer expanded clones and increased TCR diversity than the aged group, suggesting age selection. Observed TCR beta diversity per million T cells fell roughly linearly with age, and a significant reduction was already apparent by age around 40. Donor CMV infection status was unknown, potentially confounding age-related changes in expanded clonotypes. There was a strong correlation between observed TCR beta diversity and the percentage of naive T cells measured by flow cytometry. Because profiling used bulk unsorted PBMCs, naive and antigen-experienced compartments could not be compared conclusively. Total diversity estimates from one million sequenced T cells were considered lower bounds and underestimates.

This clonotype has only one observation. It lacks a known antigen. It has no much larger one-base neighbor in the sample; base qualities were not kept. Evidence from one read is weak. The germline ends are 10 bases apart after V is trimmed by 5 bases and J by 3 bases. The germline V gene (reference sequence) yields DFQATT for CDR1 and SNEGSKA for CDR2. Its CDR3 holds 12 amino acids, cysteine through phenylalanine. This entry keeps only the CDR3 DNA: 36 bases, framed from base 1. Donors were 39 systemically healthy Caucasian individuals from Russia aged about 6 to 100 years. Each donor gave about 11 milliliters of peripheral blood, drawn into EDTA-treated Vacutainer tubes. Ficoll-Paque density-gradient centrifugation was used to isolate PBMCs, with at least 6.5 million per sample. Total RNA, at least 6 micrograms per sample, was extracted from PBMCs with Trizol reagent. For every donor, flow cytometry on a PBMC aliquot measured the percentage of naive CD45RAhigh/CD27high T cells.

Library prep was done by 5' RACE. The data were produced on an Illumina HiSeq 2500. A second PCR of about 7 to 12 cycles was run with a J-beta primer mix and a sample-barcoded 5' primer. Each TCR beta cDNA molecule received a unique molecular identifier from a template-switch 5' adaptor carrying 12 random nucleotides. Each sample yielded at least 3 million CDR3-containing paired-end reads. First-strand cDNA was synthesized from all RNA with the Mint cDNA synthesis kit, primed by a TRBC-specific oligonucleotide. Following uracil-DNA glycosylase treatment, all cDNA underwent a first 18-cycle PCR with the universal primers M1SS and BC2_uni_R. The source study handled its data this way. Normalization of each sample was performed by random selection of 1 million high-quality reads, each carrying a distinct molecular identifier. Reads sharing molecular identifiers were discarded rather than binned into consensus sequences. MiTCR, run with a Q25 quality threshold and the strictest error-elimination algorithm, handled CDR3 identification, clonotype clustering and error correction. Lower-bound total TCR beta diversity was estimated with a nonparametric unseen species model using Euler transformation. TCRdb applied fastp at Q25 and MiXCR to the public reads, then kept only in-frame beta chains. Here each entry gathers all rows of one CDR3 protein and keeps the most common genes and DNA. TCRdb, rather than the study authors, made the V and J calls. This sample has approximately 960,000 distinct CDR3 sequences in its table, and roughly 29% of those were observed once. The ten top clones hold around 9.6% of the sample.

These data are also associated with another study on T cells of mothers and their children. The second source states: Nine systemically healthy Caucasian individuals served as donors, namely three mothers together with their six children. cDNA synthesis used all of the extracted RNA, with approximately 1.4 ug of RNA in each 15 ul reaction. In the second PCR, the M1S primer added sample barcodes and 2-4 random nucleotides. Over 10 million TCR beta CDR3 reads came from each mother, compared with some 3 million reads from each child. Thymic selection shapes the output of TCR recombination in a similar way in related and unrelated pairs, and inherited differences have a minor effect. Related mother-child pairs always showed normalized repertoire overlap that was slightly higher than in unrelated mother-child pairs, though the difference was never significant. With a sensitivity of approximately 93 clones per million clonotypes, no persistent microchimeric T cell clones were detected. Deep NGS was used in the study to compare the TCR beta repertoires of mothers and children and to look for features that separate related mother-child pairs from unrelated individuals. Mothers averaged about 40 +/- 4 years of age and children averaged approximately 11 +/- 4 years. After adapter ligation with NEBNext reagents, the libraries were sequenced on Illumina HiSeq 2000 with 100+100 nt paired-end reads. To avoid cross-contamination, the mother libraries and the child libraries were prepared a month apart and sequenced in separate runs. For each donor, between roughly 500,000 and 2,100,000 distinct TCR beta clonotypes were identified. Naive TCR beta clonotypes were estimated from low-frequency clonotypes matched to each donor's FACS-determined naive share, without sorting.

This clonotype originated in a woman aged 40 to 55 in good health. The sample was blood. This chain joins TRBV20-1 to TRBJ1-1; there is no confident call for the D gene. The DNA sequence is as follows: TGCAGTGCTGGAATCACTCACACTGAAGCTTTCTTT. It is translated as CSAGITHTEAFF.